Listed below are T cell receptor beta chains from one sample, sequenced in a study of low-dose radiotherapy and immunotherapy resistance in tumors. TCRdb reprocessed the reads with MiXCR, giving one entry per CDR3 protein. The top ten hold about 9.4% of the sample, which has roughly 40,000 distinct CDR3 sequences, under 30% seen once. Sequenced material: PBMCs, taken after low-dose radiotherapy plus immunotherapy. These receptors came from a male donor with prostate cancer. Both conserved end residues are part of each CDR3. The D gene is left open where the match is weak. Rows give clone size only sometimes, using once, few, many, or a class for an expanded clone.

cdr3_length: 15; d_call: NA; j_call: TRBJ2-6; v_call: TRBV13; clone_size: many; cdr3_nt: TGTGCCAGCAGACCATTTGACTCTGGGGCCAACGTCCTGACTTTC; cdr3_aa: CASRPFDSGANVLTF
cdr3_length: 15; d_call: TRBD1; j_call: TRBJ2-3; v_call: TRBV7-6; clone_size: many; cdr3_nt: TGTGCCAGCAGCTTAAGGGCGGCCTCAGGGGGTACGCAGTATTTT; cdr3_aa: CASSLRAASGGTQYF
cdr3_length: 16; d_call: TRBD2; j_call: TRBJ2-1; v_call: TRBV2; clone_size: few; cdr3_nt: TGTGCCAGCATACATGGCGGGGGGGCCTCCTACAATGAGCAGTTCTTC; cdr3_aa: CASIHGGGASYNEQFF
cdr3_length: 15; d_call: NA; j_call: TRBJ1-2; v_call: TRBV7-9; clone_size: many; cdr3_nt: TGTGCCAGCAGCTCCTGGGACGTCGCTAACTATGGCTACACCTTC; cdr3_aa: CASSSWDVANYGYTF
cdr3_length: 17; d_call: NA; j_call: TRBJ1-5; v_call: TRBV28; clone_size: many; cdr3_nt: TGTGCCAGCAGTTTTCTCGGGTTGGGGGGCGGGGACCAGCCCCAGCATTTT; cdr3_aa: CASSFLGLGGGDQPQHF
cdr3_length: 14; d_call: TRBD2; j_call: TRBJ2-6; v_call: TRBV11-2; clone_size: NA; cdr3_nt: TGTGCCAGCAGCTTAGCGGGAGGGGCCTACGTCCTGACTTTC; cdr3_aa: CASSLAGGAYVLTF
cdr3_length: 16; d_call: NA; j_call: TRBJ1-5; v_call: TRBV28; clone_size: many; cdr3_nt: TGTGCCAGTAAACCAGGGGCCGCATCCTTTATCAGGCCCCAGCATTTT; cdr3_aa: CASKPGAASFIRPQHF
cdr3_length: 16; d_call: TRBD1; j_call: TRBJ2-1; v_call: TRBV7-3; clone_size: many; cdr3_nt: TGTGCCAGCAGCTTGCGGGGACAGGGGGCGAGGGATGAGCAGTTCTTC; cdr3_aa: CASSLRGQGARDEQFF
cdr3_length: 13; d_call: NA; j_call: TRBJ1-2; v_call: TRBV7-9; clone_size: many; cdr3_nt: TGTGCCAGCAGCCATTTGGACAGCTATGGCTACACCTTC; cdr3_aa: CASSHLDSYGYTF
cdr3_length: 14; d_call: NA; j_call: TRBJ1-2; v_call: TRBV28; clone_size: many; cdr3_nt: TGTGCCAGCAGTTTCACCGGAGGGGCTTATGGCTACACCTTC; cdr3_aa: CASSFTGGAYGYTF
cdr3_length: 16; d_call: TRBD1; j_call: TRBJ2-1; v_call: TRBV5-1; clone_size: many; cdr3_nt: TGCGCCAGCAGCCCCGGTGACAGGGGTTCCTACAATGAGCAGTTCTTC; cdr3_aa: CASSPGDRGSYNEQFF
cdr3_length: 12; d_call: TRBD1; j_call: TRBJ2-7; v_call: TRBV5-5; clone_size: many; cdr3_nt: TGTGCCAGCAGGCGGACAGGGGGGGAGCAGTACTTC; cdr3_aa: CASRRTGGEQYF
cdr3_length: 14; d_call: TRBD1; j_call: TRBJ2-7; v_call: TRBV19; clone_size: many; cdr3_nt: TGTGCCAGTGGGGGACAGGGGACGTCCTACGAGCAGTACTTC; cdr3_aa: CASGGQGTSYEQYF
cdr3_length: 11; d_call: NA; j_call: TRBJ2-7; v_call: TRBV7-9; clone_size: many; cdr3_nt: TGTGCCAGCAGCTTAAAGCTCGAGCAGTACTTC; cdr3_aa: CASSLKLEQYF
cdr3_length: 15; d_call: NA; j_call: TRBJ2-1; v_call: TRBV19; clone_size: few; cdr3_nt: TGTGCCAGAGAGGACACGGGACCCGCGGGAAGTGAGCAGTTCTTC; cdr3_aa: CAREDTGPAGSEQFF
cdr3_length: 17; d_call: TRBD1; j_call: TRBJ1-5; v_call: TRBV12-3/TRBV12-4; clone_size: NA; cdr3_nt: TGTGCCAGCAGCCCTGGGACAGCCAGATATAGCAATCAGCCCCAGCATTTT; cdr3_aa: CASSPGTARYSNQPQHF
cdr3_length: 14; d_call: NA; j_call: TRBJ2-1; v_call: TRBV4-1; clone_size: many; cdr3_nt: TGCGCCAGCAGCCAAGCCCTGGGGGACAATGAGCAGTTCTTC; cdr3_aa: CASSQALGDNEQFF
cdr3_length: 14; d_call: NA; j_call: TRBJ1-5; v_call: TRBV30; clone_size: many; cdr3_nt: TGTGCCTGGAGTGTAGGGTGGGGTGATCAGCCCCAGCATTTT; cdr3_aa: CAWSVGWGDQPQHF
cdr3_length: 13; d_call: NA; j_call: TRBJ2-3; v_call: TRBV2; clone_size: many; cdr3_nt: TGTGCCAGCAGGGAGCGCCGGTCAGATACGCAGTATTTT; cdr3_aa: CASRERRSDTQYF
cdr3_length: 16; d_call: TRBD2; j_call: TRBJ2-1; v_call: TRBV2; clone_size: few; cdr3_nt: TGTGCCAGCGTGGGCGGGAGAGACTACCGTGAGAATGAGCAGTTCTTC; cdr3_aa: CASVGGRDYRENEQFF
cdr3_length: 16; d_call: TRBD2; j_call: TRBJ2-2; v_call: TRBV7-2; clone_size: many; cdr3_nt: TGTGCCAGCAGCTTAGCGAGACTAGCGGTGACCGGGGAGCTGTTTTTT; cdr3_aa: CASSLARLAVTGELFF
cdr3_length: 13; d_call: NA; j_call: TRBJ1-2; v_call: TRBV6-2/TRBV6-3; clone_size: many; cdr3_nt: TGTGCCAGCAGTTATCCCGGGACTGGCTTCTCCACCTTC; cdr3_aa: CASSYPGTGFSTF
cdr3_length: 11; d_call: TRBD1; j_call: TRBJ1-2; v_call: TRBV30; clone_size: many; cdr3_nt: TGTGCCCGCACCTCCGGGACAGACTACACCTTC; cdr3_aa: CARTSGTDYTF
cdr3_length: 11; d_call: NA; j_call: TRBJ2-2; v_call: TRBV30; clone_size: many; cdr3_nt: TGTGCCCGAGGAAGGCCCGGGGAGCTGTTTTTT; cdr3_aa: CARGRPGELFF
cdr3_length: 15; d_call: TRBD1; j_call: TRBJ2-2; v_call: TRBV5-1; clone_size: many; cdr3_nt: TGCGCCAGCAGCTACAGGGGAGAAGGGACCGGGGAGCTGTTTTTT; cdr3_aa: CASSYRGEGTGELFF
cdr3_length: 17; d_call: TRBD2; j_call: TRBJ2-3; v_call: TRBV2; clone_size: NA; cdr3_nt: TGTGCCAGCAGTGGGGGGAGGACTAGCGGCAGCACAGATACGCAGTATTTT; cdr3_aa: CASSGGRTSGSTDTQYF
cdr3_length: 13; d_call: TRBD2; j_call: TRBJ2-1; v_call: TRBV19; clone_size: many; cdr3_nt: TGTGCCAGTATTTCTAGCGGCTATTGGGAGCAGTTCTTC; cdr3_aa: CASISSGYWEQFF
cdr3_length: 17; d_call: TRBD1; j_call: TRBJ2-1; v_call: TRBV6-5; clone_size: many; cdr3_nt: TGTGCCAGCAGCCGCCTATCGTCCCGGGACAGTCTCGGAAAGCAGTTCTTC; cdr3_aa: CASSRLSSRDSLGKQFF
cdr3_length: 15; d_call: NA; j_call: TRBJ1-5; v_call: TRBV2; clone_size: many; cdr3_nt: TGTGCCAGCAGGGCACAGGGTTATAGCAATCAGCCCCAGCATTTT; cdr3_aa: CASRAQGYSNQPQHF
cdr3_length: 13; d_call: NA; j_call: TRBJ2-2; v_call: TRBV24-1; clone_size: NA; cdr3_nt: TGTGCCACCAGTGTCAGGAACACCGGGGAGCTGTTTTTT; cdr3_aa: CATSVRNTGELFF
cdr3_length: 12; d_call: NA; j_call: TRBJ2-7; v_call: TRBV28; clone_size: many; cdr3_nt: TGTGCCAGCAGTCTTCGTCGATACGAGCAGTACTTC; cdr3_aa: CASSLRRYEQYF
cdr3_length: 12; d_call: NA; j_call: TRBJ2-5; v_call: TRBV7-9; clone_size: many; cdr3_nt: TGTGCCAGCAGCCGGATCCAAGAGACCCAGTACTTC; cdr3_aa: CASSRIQETQYF
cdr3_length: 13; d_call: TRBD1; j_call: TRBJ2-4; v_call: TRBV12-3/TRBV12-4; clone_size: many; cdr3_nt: TGTGCCAGCAACCTGGGACAGGGTGGCATTCAGTACTTC; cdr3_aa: CASNLGQGGIQYF
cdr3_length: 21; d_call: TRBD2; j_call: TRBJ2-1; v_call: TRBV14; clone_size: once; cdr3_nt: TGTGCCAGCAGCCAAGTACTAGCGGGGCCCTTCTGGGGGAGCTTCTACAATGAGCAGTTCTTC; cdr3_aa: CASSQVLAGPFWGSFYNEQFF
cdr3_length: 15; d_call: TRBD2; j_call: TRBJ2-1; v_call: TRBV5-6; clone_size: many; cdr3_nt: TGTGCCAGCAGTTATAGCGGGGGCTTGCCCAATGAGCAGTTCTTC; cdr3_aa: CASSYSGGLPNEQFF
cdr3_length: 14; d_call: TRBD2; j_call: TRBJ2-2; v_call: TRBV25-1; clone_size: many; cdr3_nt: TGTGCCAGCAGCCCTGGGGGAGGGACCGGGGAGCTGTTTTTT; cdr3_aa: CASSPGGGTGELFF
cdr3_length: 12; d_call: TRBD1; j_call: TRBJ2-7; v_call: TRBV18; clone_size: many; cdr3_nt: TGTGCCAGCTCACCGACAGGGGACGAGCAGTACTTC; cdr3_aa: CASSPTGDEQYF
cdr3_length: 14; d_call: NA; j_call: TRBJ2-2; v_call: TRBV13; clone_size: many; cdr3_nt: TGTGCCAGCAGCGCGCCAGGATGGACCGGGGAGCTGTTTTTT; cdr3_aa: CASSAPGWTGELFF
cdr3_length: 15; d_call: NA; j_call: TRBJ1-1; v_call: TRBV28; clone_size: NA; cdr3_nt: TGTGCCAGCGACACCCCCACAGAAATGAACACTGAAGCTTTCTTT; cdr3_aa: CASDTPTEMNTEAFF
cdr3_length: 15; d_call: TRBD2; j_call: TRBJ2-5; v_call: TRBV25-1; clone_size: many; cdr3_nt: TGTGCCAGCAGCCCGGGCCTAGCGGGAGGCGAGACCCAGTACTTC; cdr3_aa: CASSPGLAGGETQYF
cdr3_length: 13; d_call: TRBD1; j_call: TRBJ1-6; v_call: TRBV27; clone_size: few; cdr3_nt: TGTGCCAGCAACAGGGGGGCAAATTCACCCCTCCACTTT; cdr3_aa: CASNRGANSPLHF
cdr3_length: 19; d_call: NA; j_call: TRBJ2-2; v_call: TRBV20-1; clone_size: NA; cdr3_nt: NA; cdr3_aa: CSAGNRDLAGKTGELFFFF
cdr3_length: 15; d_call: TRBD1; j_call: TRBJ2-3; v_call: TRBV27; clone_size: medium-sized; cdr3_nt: TGTGCCAGCAGTTCCACAGGGGGTAGCACAGATACGCAGTATTTT; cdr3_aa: CASSSTGGSTDTQYF
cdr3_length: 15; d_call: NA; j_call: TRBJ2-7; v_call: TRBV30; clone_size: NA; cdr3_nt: TGTGCCTGGAGTGTCGAGGGGGGCGGATCCTGCGAGCAGTACTTC; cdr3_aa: CAWSVEGGGSCEQYF
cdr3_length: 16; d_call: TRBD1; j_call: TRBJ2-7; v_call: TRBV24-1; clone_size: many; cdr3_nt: TGTGCCACCAGTGATCACCACGGGACAGGGAAGGACGAGCAGTACTTC; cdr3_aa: CATSDHHGTGKDEQYF
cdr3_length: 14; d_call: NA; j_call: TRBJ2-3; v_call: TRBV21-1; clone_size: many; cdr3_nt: TGTGCCAGCAGCCAGAGGCGGGGTGAGGATACGCAGTATTTT; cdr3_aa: CASSQRRGEDTQYF
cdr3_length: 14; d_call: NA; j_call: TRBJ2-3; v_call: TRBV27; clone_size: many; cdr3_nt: TGTGCCAGCAGTCGTCTTACTAGCACAGATACGCAGTATTTT; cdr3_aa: CASSRLTSTDTQYF
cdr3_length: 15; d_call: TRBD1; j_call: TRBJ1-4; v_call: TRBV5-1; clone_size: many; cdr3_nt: TGCGCCAGCAGCCAGACAGGGGACAAGAATGAAAAACTGTTTTTT; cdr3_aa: CASSQTGDKNEKLFF
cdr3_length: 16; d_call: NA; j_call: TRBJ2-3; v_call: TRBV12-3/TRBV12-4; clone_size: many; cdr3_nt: TGTGCCAGCAGCTCCAGGCGGGACACAATGACAGATACGCAGTATTTT; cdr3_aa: CASSSRRDTMTDTQYF
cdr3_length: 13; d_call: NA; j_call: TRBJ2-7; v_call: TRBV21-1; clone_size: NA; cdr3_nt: TGTGCCAGCAGCACCAGACTAGCGTGTGAGCAGTACTTC; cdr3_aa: CASSTRLACEQYF
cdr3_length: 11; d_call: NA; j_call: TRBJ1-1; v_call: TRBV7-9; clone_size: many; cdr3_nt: TGTGCCAGCAGCTTAGACGCGGAAGCTTTCTTT; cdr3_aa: CASSLDAEAFF
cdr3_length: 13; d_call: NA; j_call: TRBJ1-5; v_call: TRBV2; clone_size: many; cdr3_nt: TGTGCCAGCAGCCAGATAAGAAGTCAGCCCCAGCATTTT; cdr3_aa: CASSQIRSQPQHF
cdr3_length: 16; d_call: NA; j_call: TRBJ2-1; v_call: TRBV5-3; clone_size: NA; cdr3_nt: TGTGCCAGCAGCCGCGTAGGGGCTGGGTCCTACAATGAGCAGTTCTTC; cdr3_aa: CASSRVGAGSYNEQFF
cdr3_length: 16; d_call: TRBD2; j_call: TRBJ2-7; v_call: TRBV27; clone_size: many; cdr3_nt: TGTGCCAGCAGTCCCCTCCCTAGCGGGAGGGCCTACGAGCAGTACTTC; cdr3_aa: CASSPLPSGRAYEQYF